What follows is one TCR beta chain and its context. Sequencing used immunoSEQ multiplex PCR; TCRdb keeps in-frame clones, though not all of them. There are about 34,000 clones in the sample; 90% occur only once, and under 15% lies in the top ten. This entry comes from a study of T cell changes during pregnancy in multiple sclerosis. The material was CD8+ T cells from peripheral blood mononuclear cells, obtained in the first trimester of pregnancy. The origin of this receptor is a female donor with multiple sclerosis, enrolled in a pregnancy study.

CDR3: CASSSLHNEQFF. The DNA for the CDR3 is TGCGCCAGCAGCTCCCTCCACAATGAGCAGTTCTTC. The chain employs TRBV4-3 and TRBJ2-1; unclear D gene. This CDR3 is built from 12 residues. Trimming stripped 5 bases from V and 5 bases from J, with 7 bases between. Germline CDR1 reads LGHNA; CDR2 reads YSLEER.